These 12 T cell receptor beta chains were sequenced from one sample in a study of cytomegalovirus exposure and HLA in healthy donors. Primers included in the PCR were 60 Vbeta and 13 Jbeta primers. Using immunoSEQ multiplex PCR, the repertoire was profiled, and TCRdb retains in-frame clones only, with some absent. The top ten hold approximately 11% of the sample, which has roughly 130,000 clones, 82% seen once. Material: PBMCs. The receptors were gathered from a male donor in good health and CMV-seropositive.

The chain links TRBV11-3 to TRBJ2-1, with D perhaps TRBD1 (6 bases). Trimming shortened V by 1 base and J by 5 bases, and 15 bases separated the two germline ends. Germline V gene sequence: CDR1 SGHNT, CDR2 YENEEA. The CDR3 runs 16 residues. CDR3 in DNA: TGTGCCAGCAGCTTAGGGGGGACATCAAGTCACAATGAGCAGTTCTTC. This encodes CASSLGGTSSHNEQFF. Full variable domain (remainder filled in from reference TRBV11-3 and TRBJ2-1): EAGVVQSPRYKIIEKKQPVAFWCNPISGHNTLYWYLQNLGQGPELLIRYENEEAVDDSQLPKDRFSAERLKGVDSTLKIQPAELGDSAVYLCASSLGGTSSHNEQFFGPGTRLTVL.

The chain recombines TRBV28 with TRBJ2-1; 10 bases agree with TRBD1. The CDR3 sequence is 16 residues long. Germline V lookup: CDR1 MDHEN, CDR2 SYDVKM. Losses at the gene ends were 1 base for V and 8 bases for J; bases not matched to a gene: 8. CDR3 sequence: CASSLFRDRGPDEQFF. Here the CDR3 DNA reads TGTGCCAGCAGTTTATTTAGAGACAGGGGGCCGGATGAGCAGTTCTTC.

For the CDR3, the DNA is TGTGCCAGCAGTTTCAGGAGGGGAACTAATGAAAAACTGTTTTTT. Protein sequence: CASSFRRGTNEKLFF. The rearrangement uses TRBV28 and TRBJ1-4, with D possibly matching TRBD1 (5 bases). This CDR3 region has 15 residues. The germline V gene encodes CDR1 MDHEN and CDR2 SYDVKM. With 3 bases removed from V and 1 base from J, the gap between germline ends came to 9 bases.

V gene TRBV5-6 combines with J gene TRBJ2-1; 9 bases line up with TRBD2. V lost 0 bases, J lost 3 bases, and 4 bases stayed unmatched. CDR3 length equals 16 residues. Per germline, CDR1 SGHDT and CDR2 YYEEEE. CDR3 nucleotide sequence: TGTGCCAGCAGCTTGGAGCTAGCGGGATTCTACAATGAGCAGTTCTTC. It specifies CASSLELAGFYNEQFF.

The J gene is TRBJ2-5, the V gene TRBV15; maybe TRBD2 (6 bases). Between the trimmed V and J ends, which lost 3 bases and 4 bases, there was a span of 9 bases. The CDR3 totals 13 residues. The germline V gene encodes CDR1 LNHNV and CDR2 YYDKDF (reference sequence). CDR3 protein: CATSSGGAETQYF. In DNA, the CDR3 is TGTGCCACCAGCAGTGGAGGGGCAGAGACCCAGTACTTC.

The V gene is TRBV23-1, the J gene TRBJ2-2, with TRBD2 matching over 7 bases. TRBV23-1 has ORF status, its function being uncertain. V shed 3 bases, J shed 3 bases, and the junction held 13 bases outside the gene matches. The CDR3 has 18 residues. The CDR3 loop is CASSHAKGRGRDTGELFF. In nucleotides, the CDR3 is TGCGCCAGCAGTCACGCCAAAGGGAGGGGAAGGGACACCGGGGAGCTGTTTTTT.

This chain connects TRBV5-6 to TRBJ2-7; the match to TRBD1 covers 10 bases. The CDR3 runs 15 residues. Germline V gene sequence: CDR1 SGHDT, CDR2 YYEEEE. Losses at the gene ends were 4 bases for V and 3 bases for J; bases not matched to a gene: 7. CDR3 DNA: TGTGCCAGCAGCGTCGGGACAGGGGTTTTCTACGAGCAGTACTTC. It translates to CASSVGTGVFYEQYF.

This rearrangement joins TRBV30 to TRBJ1-2; D gene uncertain. Per germline, CDR1 GTSNPN and CDR2 SVGIG (reference sequence). CDR3 length: 13 amino acids. V was clipped by 4 bases and J by 7 bases, with 16 bases between them. For the CDR3, the DNA is TGTGCCTGGAAGGAGGGAGCAGAGAGTGGCTACACCTTC. Protein sequence: CAWKEGAESGYTF. The whole variable domain, remainder taken from reference TRBV30 and TRBJ1-2, is SQTIHQWPATLVQPVGSPLSLECTVEGTSNPNLYWYRQAAGRGLQLLFYSVGIGQISSEVPQNLSASRPQDRQFILSSKKLLLSDSGFYLCAWKEGAESGYTFGSGTRLTVV.

The chain links TRBV4-1 to TRBJ2-5, with D unclear. This CDR3 has 13 residues. The germline V gene encodes CDR1 MGHRA and CDR2 YSYEKL. The V end lost 4 bases, the J end lost 2 bases, and 8 bases lay between the germline ends. In DNA, the CDR3 is TGCGCCAGCAGCCCGACTGAGCAAGAGACCCAGTACTTC. This gives the protein CASSPTEQETQYF.

This chain uses TRBV30 with TRBJ1-2; possible D gene TRBD1, 5 bases. The CDR3 totals 13 residues. V lost 0 bases and J lost 5, with 10 bases in between. Germline assignment: CDR1 GTSNPN and CDR2 SVGIG (reference sequence). CDR3 amino acids: CAWSVLRGYGYTF. The CDR3 nucleotides are TGTGCCTGGAGTGTCCTTCGGGGGTATGGCTACACCTTC.

The chain carries TRBV5-4 and TRBJ2-7; the D gene is possibly TRBD2 (6 bases). V dropped 4 bases and J dropped 2 bases, with 10 bases sitting between them. Per the germline V gene, CDR1 is SGHNT and CDR2 is YYREEE (reference sequence). This CDR3 comprises 13 residues. The CDR3 region is CASSPPGAYEQYF. CDR3 DNA sequence: TGTGCCAGCAGCCCGCCGGGGGCCTACGAGCAGTACTTC.

This clone was picked up a small number of times. This chain joins TRBV7-2 and TRBJ2-3; 9 bases match TRBD2. The germline V gene encodes CDR1 SGHTA and CDR2 FQGNSA. V shed 0 bases and J 14 bases; nucleotides not matched to a gene: 9. The CDR3 loop spans 14 amino acids. CDR3 region: CASSLAGLAVSRYF. The CDR3 DNA is TGTGCCAGCAGCTTAGCGGGACTAGCAGTATCAAGGTATTTT.